The sequence of this T cell receptor (beta chain) was determined in a study of OX40 agonist ivuxolimab in advanced cancers. Study summary: The patients received agonistic anti-OX40 (CD134) antibody ivuxolimab.

Only in-frame clones appear in the TCRdb table, and some are missing; sequencing was by immunoSEQ multiplex PCR. The sample has about 65,000 clones, around 86% seen once. CDR1 is MNHEY and CDR2 is SVGAGI in the germline V gene. V shed 0 bases and J 5 bases; nucleotides not matched to a gene: 4. There are 16 residues in the CDR3. Anyone with autoimmune disease history or systemic immunosuppression was excluded. This receptor was identified in an adult with an advanced solid tumor such as melanoma, head and neck, liver or kidney cancer. The gene calls are TRBV6-5 and TRBJ2-5; 12 nucleotides align to TRBD2. The sequences come from CD4+ or CD8+ T cells sorted from blood, collected in a trial of the OX40 agonist ivuxolimab. The CDR3 here is CASSYSTSGGRETQYF. CDR3 coding DNA: TGTGCCAGCAGTTACTCTACTAGCGGGGGGAGGGAGACCCAGTACTTC.